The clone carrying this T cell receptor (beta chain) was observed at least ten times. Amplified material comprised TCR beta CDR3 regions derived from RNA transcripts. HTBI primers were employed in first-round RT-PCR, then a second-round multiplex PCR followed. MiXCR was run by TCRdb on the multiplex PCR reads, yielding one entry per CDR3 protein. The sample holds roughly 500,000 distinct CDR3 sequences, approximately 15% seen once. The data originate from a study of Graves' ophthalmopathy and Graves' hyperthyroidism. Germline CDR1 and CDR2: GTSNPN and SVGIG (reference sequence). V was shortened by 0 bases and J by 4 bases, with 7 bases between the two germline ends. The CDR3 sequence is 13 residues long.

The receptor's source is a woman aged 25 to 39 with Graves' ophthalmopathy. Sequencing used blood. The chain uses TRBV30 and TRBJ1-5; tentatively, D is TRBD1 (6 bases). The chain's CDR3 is CAWSVDRNQPQHF. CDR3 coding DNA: TGTGCCTGGAGTGTGGACAGAAATCAGCCCCAGCATTTT.